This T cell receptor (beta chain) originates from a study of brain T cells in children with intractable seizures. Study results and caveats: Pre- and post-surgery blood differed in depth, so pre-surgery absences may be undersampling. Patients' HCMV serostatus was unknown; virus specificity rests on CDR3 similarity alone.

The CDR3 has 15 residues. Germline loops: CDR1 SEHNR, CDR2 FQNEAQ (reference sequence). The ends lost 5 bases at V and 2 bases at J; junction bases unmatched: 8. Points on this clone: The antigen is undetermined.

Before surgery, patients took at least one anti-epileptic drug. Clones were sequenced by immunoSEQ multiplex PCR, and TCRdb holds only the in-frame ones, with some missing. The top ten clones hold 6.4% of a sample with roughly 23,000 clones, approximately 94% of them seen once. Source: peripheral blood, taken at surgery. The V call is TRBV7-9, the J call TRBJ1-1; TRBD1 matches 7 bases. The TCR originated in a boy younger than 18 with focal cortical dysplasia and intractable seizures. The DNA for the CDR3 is TGTGCCAGCAGCACCGCCGGGACAGTTAACACTGAAGCTTTCTTT. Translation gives CASSTAGTVNTEAFF.